This is a list of T cell receptor beta chains from one sample in a study of blood T cell repertoires in COVID-19. Repertoires were generated with immunoSEQ multiplex PCR, while TCRdb's copy carries only in-frame clones and drops some. The table has some 51,000 clones, 65% to 90% seen once; the top ten hold over 1%. Source material: peripheral blood. These receptors were obtained from a man aged 55 to 69 with acute or convalescent COVID-19. Each CDR3 is given with its conserved first and last residue. Fields, in order: J gene, clone size, V gene, D gene, CDR3 protein, CDR3 DNA. D genes are given only for firm matches. Part of the rows lack a size; the others show once, few, many or a class for expanded clones.

j_gene: TRBJ2-7; abundance: NA; v_gene: TRBV14; d_gene: TRBD2; CDR3aa: CASSHSGATTSENYYEQYF; CDR3nt: TGTGCCAGCAGTCACTCCGGGGCCACGACTAGCGAAAACTACTACGAGCAGTACTTC
j_gene: TRBJ2-7; abundance: NA; v_gene: TRBV7-2; d_gene: NA; CDR3aa: CASSLHRSYEQYF; CDR3nt: TGTGCCAGCAGCTTACACAGGAGCTACGAGCAGTACTTC
j_gene: TRBJ2-1; abundance: NA; v_gene: TRBV4-2; d_gene: TRBD2; CDR3aa: CASSQGTSSYNEQFF; CDR3nt: TGTGCCAGCAGCCAAGGGACTAGCTCCTACAATGAGCAGTTCTTC
j_gene: TRBJ1-2; abundance: once; v_gene: TRBV7-3; d_gene: NA; CDR3aa: CASSSPGGDYTF; CDR3nt: TGTGCCAGCAGCTCCCCGGGAGGGGACTACACCTTC
j_gene: TRBJ2-7; abundance: NA; v_gene: TRBV4-3; d_gene: NA; CDR3aa: CASSQAGQGAFVYEQYF; CDR3nt: TGCGCCAGCAGCCAAGCGGGTCAGGGTGCTTTTGTCTACGAGCAGTACTTC
j_gene: TRBJ1-2; abundance: NA; v_gene: TRBV2; d_gene: NA; CDR3aa: CASSEVASWGYTF; CDR3nt: TGTGCCAGCAGTGAAGTAGCAAGCTGGGGCTACACCTTC
j_gene: TRBJ2-7; abundance: NA; v_gene: TRBV11-3; d_gene: TRBD1; CDR3aa: CASSLGQGAEQYF; CDR3nt: TGTGCCAGCAGCTTGGGACAGGGCGCCGAGCAGTACTTC
j_gene: TRBJ2-3; abundance: once; v_gene: TRBV13; d_gene: TRBD1; CDR3aa: CASSLGTGIPDTQYF; CDR3nt: TGTGCCAGCAGCCTCGGGACAGGGATCCCAGATACGCAGTATTTT
j_gene: TRBJ2-1; abundance: NA; v_gene: TRBV28; d_gene: TRBD2; CDR3aa: CASDGRESYNEQFF; CDR3nt: TGTGCCAGCGACGGGAGGGAATCCTACAATGAGCAGTTCTTC
j_gene: TRBJ2-2; abundance: NA; v_gene: TRBV29-1; d_gene: NA; CDR3aa: CSVGRGTGELFF; CDR3nt: TGCAGCGTTGGGAGGGGCACCGGGGAGCTGTTTTTT
j_gene: TRBJ2-1; abundance: NA; v_gene: TRBV5-1; d_gene: TRBD2; CDR3aa: CASSLAGEGLGRFFYEQFF; CDR3nt: TGCGCCAGCAGCCTGGCGGGGGAGGGACTGGGGCGATTTTTTTATGAGCAGTTCTTC
j_gene: TRBJ1-1; abundance: NA; v_gene: TRBV19; d_gene: TRBD1; CDR3aa: CASRGQGAYDTEAFF; CDR3nt: TGTGCCAGTAGAGGGCAGGGGGCGTATGACACTGAAGCTTTCTTT
j_gene: TRBJ2-5; abundance: NA; v_gene: TRBV10-3; d_gene: NA; CDR3aa: CAISVGSGGETQYF; CDR3nt: TGTGCCATCAGTGTGGGCAGTGGAGGGGAGACCCAGTACTTC
j_gene: TRBJ1-1; abundance: NA; v_gene: TRBV5-4; d_gene: TRBD1; CDR3aa: CASSLPGTANTEAFF; CDR3nt: TGTGCCAGCAGCTTACCCGGGACAGCGAACACTGAAGCTTTCTTT
j_gene: TRBJ2-7; abundance: NA; v_gene: TRBV6-5; d_gene: NA; CDR3aa: CASSYITAVSYEQYF; CDR3nt: TGTGCCAGCAGTTACATAACTGCCGTCTCCTACGAGCAGTACTTC
j_gene: TRBJ1-2; abundance: NA; v_gene: TRBV14; d_gene: NA; CDR3aa: CASSQEAYQSYGYTF; CDR3nt: TGTGCCAGCAGCCAAGAGGCTTACCAGTCCTATGGCTACACCTTC
j_gene: TRBJ2-7; abundance: NA; v_gene: TRBV4-2; d_gene: NA; CDR3aa: CASSQEAGTLSSYEQYF; CDR3nt: TGTGCCAGCAGCCAAGAGGCCGGGACTCTGAGCTCCTACGAGCAGTACTTC
j_gene: TRBJ1-6; abundance: NA; v_gene: TRBV4-1; d_gene: NA; CDR3aa: CASSQVKGLNSPLHF; CDR3nt: TGCGCCAGCAGCCAAGTCAAGGGACTCAATTCACCCCTCCACTTT
j_gene: TRBJ1-5; abundance: NA; v_gene: TRBV14; d_gene: NA; CDR3aa: CASSQALDSRYSNQPQHF; CDR3nt: TGTGCCAGCAGCCAAGCCCTGGACAGCCGATATAGCAATCAGCCCCAGCATTTT
j_gene: TRBJ1-5; abundance: NA; v_gene: TRBV2; d_gene: NA; CDR3aa: CASPTDPGHRTNRGNQPQHF; CDR3nt: TGTGCCAGCCCTACCGACCCGGGACACCGCACGAATAGGGGCAATCAGCCCCAGCATTTT
j_gene: TRBJ1-4; abundance: NA; v_gene: TRBV6-5; d_gene: TRBD1; CDR3aa: CASSYRGTGSEKLFF; CDR3nt: TGTGCCAGCAGTTACAGGGGGACAGGGAGTGAAAAACTGTTTTTT
j_gene: TRBJ2-3; abundance: NA; v_gene: TRBV5-1; d_gene: TRBD2; CDR3aa: CASSGSSGTITDTQYF; CDR3nt: TGCGCCAGCAGCGGTAGTAGCGGGACTATCACAGATACGCAGTATTTT
j_gene: TRBJ1-1; abundance: few; v_gene: TRBV6-5; d_gene: TRBD1; CDR3aa: CASRDRGENTEAFF; CDR3nt: TGTGCCAGCAGGGACAGGGGGGAGAACACTGAAGCTTTCTTT
j_gene: TRBJ2-3; abundance: NA; v_gene: TRBV10-3; d_gene: NA; CDR3aa: CATLGGTDTQYF; CDR3nt: TGTGCCACCCTCGGGGGCACAGATACGCAGTATTTT
j_gene: TRBJ2-5; abundance: NA; v_gene: TRBV4-1; d_gene: NA; CDR3aa: CASSQAQAQQETQYF; CDR3nt: TGCGCCAGCAGCCAAGCTCAGGCGCAACAAGAGACCCAGTACTTC
j_gene: TRBJ2-6; abundance: few; v_gene: TRBV5-5; d_gene: TRBD2; CDR3aa: CASRDQGSGRGGGANVLTF; CDR3nt: TGTGCCAGCAGGGACCAAGGTAGCGGGAGAGGTGGTGGGGCCAACGTCCTGACTTTC
j_gene: TRBJ1-1; abundance: NA; v_gene: TRBV6-5; d_gene: NA; CDR3aa: CATIPPAGAEAFF; CDR3nt: TGTGCCACCATTCCACCGGCCGGGGCTGAAGCTTTCTTT
j_gene: TRBJ1-5; abundance: NA; v_gene: TRBV5-6; d_gene: TRBD1; CDR3aa: CASSVGTGGNSNQPQHF; CDR3nt: TGTGCCAGCAGCGTCGGGACAGGGGGTAATAGCAATCAGCCCCAGCATTTT
j_gene: TRBJ2-2; abundance: NA; v_gene: TRBV7-9; d_gene: NA; CDR3aa: CASSPGLGTKGGRELFF; CDR3nt: TGTGCCAGCAGCCCCGGACTGGGCACTAAAGGCGGGCGGGAGCTGTTTTTT
j_gene: TRBJ2-7; abundance: NA; v_gene: TRBV28; d_gene: NA; CDR3aa: CASSLSQGGYGQYF; CDR3nt: TGTGCCAGCAGTCTTAGCCAGGGTGGGTACGGGCAGTACTTC
j_gene: TRBJ1-4; abundance: NA; v_gene: TRBV2; d_gene: NA; CDR3aa: CASSEALGVGEKLFF; CDR3nt: TGTGCCAGCAGTGAAGCATTAGGGGTCGGTGAAAAACTGTTTTTT
j_gene: TRBJ1-5; abundance: NA; v_gene: TRBV6-2/TRBV6-3; d_gene: NA; CDR3aa: CASSYGGGLYSNQPQHF; CDR3nt: TGTGCCAGCAGTTACGGCGGGGGGCTTTATAGCAATCAGCCCCAGCATTTT
j_gene: TRBJ2-7; abundance: NA; v_gene: TRBV4-2; d_gene: TRBD1; CDR3aa: CASSPDRGSYEQYF; CDR3nt: TGTGCCAGCAGCCCAGACAGGGGCTCCTACGAGCAGTACTTC
j_gene: TRBJ1-1; abundance: NA; v_gene: TRBV24-1; d_gene: NA; CDR3aa: CATSDASGQREAFF; CDR3nt: TGTGCCACCAGTGACGCCTCTGGACAGAGGGAAGCTTTCTTT
j_gene: TRBJ1-5; abundance: NA; v_gene: TRBV2; d_gene: NA; CDR3aa: CASRQTPSGNQPQHF; CDR3nt: TGTGCCAGCAGGCAGACACCCTCTGGAAATCAGCCCCAGCATTTT
j_gene: TRBJ2-7; abundance: few; v_gene: TRBV6-5; d_gene: TRBD1; CDR3aa: CASSDSGTGGDEQYF; CDR3nt: TGTGCCAGCAGTGACTCCGGGACAGGGGGGGACGAGCAGTACTTC
j_gene: TRBJ1-2; abundance: NA; v_gene: TRBV19; d_gene: NA; CDR3aa: CASSPLGQGGRGYTF; CDR3nt: TGTGCCAGTAGTCCCCTTGGGCAGGGAGGACGAGGCTACACCTTC
j_gene: TRBJ1-2; abundance: NA; v_gene: TRBV6-1; d_gene: TRBD1; CDR3aa: CASSEATGFSGYTF; CDR3nt: TGTGCCAGCAGTGAAGCGACAGGGTTTAGTGGCTACACCTTC
j_gene: TRBJ2-7; abundance: few; v_gene: TRBV2; d_gene: NA; CDR3aa: CASNPPEYEQYF; CDR3nt: TGTGCCAGCAACCCGCCAGAATACGAGCAGTACTTC
j_gene: TRBJ2-1; abundance: NA; v_gene: TRBV19; d_gene: TRBD2; CDR3aa: CASSIDIRGGKSNEQFF; CDR3nt: TGTGCCAGTAGTATAGATATTCGGGGGGGCAAAAGCAATGAGCAGTTCTTC
j_gene: TRBJ2-7; abundance: NA; v_gene: TRBV21-1; d_gene: NA; CDR3aa: CASSKDKRTDPIKLTYEQYF; CDR3nt: TGTGCCAGCAGCAAGGACAAACGAACGGACCCGATCAAATTAACCTACGAGCAGTACTTC
j_gene: TRBJ2-1; abundance: NA; v_gene: TRBV9; d_gene: TRBD2; CDR3aa: CASSKGGGDHNEQFF; CDR3nt: TGTGCCAGCAGCAAGGGCGGGGGGGATCACAATGAGCAGTTCTTC
j_gene: TRBJ2-7; abundance: NA; v_gene: TRBV7-8; d_gene: NA; CDR3aa: CASSAYSGSLLGQYF; CDR3nt: TGTGCCAGCAGCGCGTATTCGGGATCCTTACTAGGGCAGTACTTC
j_gene: TRBJ2-5; abundance: NA; v_gene: TRBV3-1/TRBV3-2; d_gene: TRBD2; CDR3aa: CASSQVMRGGRETQYF; CDR3nt: TGTGCCAGCAGCCAAGTCATGCGGGGGGGCAGAGAGACCCAGTACTTC
j_gene: TRBJ1-4; abundance: NA; v_gene: TRBV7-2; d_gene: NA; CDR3aa: CASSLDPGRGNEKLFF; CDR3nt: TGTGCCAGCAGCTTAGATCCGGGTCGGGGTAATGAAAAACTGTTTTTT
j_gene: TRBJ1-2; abundance: NA; v_gene: TRBV5-4; d_gene: NA; CDR3aa: CASSLEGVSNYGYTF; CDR3nt: TGTGCCAGCAGCTTGGAGGGGGTATCTAACTATGGCTACACCTTC
j_gene: TRBJ2-1; abundance: NA; v_gene: TRBV5-1; d_gene: TRBD1; CDR3aa: CASSSTPDRYLRNEQFF; CDR3nt: TGCGCCAGCAGCTCCACCCCGGACAGGTACCTCCGGAATGAGCAGTTCTTC
j_gene: TRBJ1-2; abundance: NA; v_gene: TRBV28; d_gene: TRBD1; CDR3aa: CASRTGDYGYTF; CDR3nt: TGTGCCAGCAGGACAGGGGACTATGGCTACACCTTC
j_gene: TRBJ2-1; abundance: NA; v_gene: TRBV6-4; d_gene: NA; CDR3aa: CASSVDSSYNEQFF; CDR3nt: TGTGCCAGCAGTGTGGACAGTTCCTACAATGAGCAGTTCTTC
j_gene: TRBJ2-3; abundance: once; v_gene: TRBV27; d_gene: TRBD1; CDR3aa: CASSLRDRGLGTDTQYF; CDR3nt: TGTGCCAGCAGTCTCAGGGACAGGGGGCTGGGGACAGATACGCAGTATTTT
j_gene: TRBJ1-6; abundance: NA; v_gene: TRBV5-6; d_gene: NA; CDR3aa: CASSLERNSPLHF; CDR3nt: TGTGCCAGCAGCTTGGAGCGGAATTCACCCCTCCACTTT
j_gene: TRBJ2-5; abundance: once; v_gene: TRBV7-8; d_gene: TRBD2; CDR3aa: CASSLTSGGAGETQYF; CDR3nt: TGTGCCAGCAGCTTGACTAGCGGGGGGGCCGGGGAGACCCAGTACTTC
j_gene: TRBJ2-1; abundance: NA; v_gene: TRBV7-8; d_gene: NA; CDR3aa: CASSFRGLAPSYNEQFF; CDR3nt: TGTGCCAGCAGCTTCCGAGGACTGGCCCCCAGCTACAATGAGCAGTTCTTC
j_gene: TRBJ2-7; abundance: NA; v_gene: TRBV5-6; d_gene: TRBD1; CDR3aa: CASSRTGGIYEQYF; CDR3nt: TGTGCCAGCAGCCGGACAGGGGGTATCTACGAGCAGTACTTC
j_gene: TRBJ2-3; abundance: NA; v_gene: TRBV4-1; d_gene: NA; CDR3aa: CASSQEGRGVDTQYF; CDR3nt: TGCGCCAGCAGCCAAGAAGGCAGGGGGGTAGATACGCAGTATTTT